This TCR beta chain was sequenced in a study of radiotherapy plus CTLA-4 blockade in lung cancer. Sequencing was performed with immunoSEQ multiplex PCR; in TCRdb, only in-frame clones are kept and a portion is missing. The repertoire holds about 82,000 clones, with about two thirds as singletons. The CDR3 is 14 amino acids. Trimming shortened V by 1 base and J by 8 bases, and 13 bases separated the two germline ends. Looked up from germline, CDR1 is LGHNA and CDR2 is YNFKEQ. The genes are TRBV4-2 and TRBJ2-3, with D possibly matching TRBD2 (7 bases). The sample consisted of peripheral blood, taken from a patient treated with radiotherapy plus ipilimumab. This receptor was identified in a human donor with non-small cell lung cancer that progressed on radiotherapy plus ipilimumab. This CDR3 is CASSQVAGAGTQYF. CDR3 DNA: TGTGCCAGCAGCCAAGTTGCGGGGGCGGGTACGCAGTATTTT.